This TCR beta chain was retrieved from a study of blood T cell repertoires in COVID-19 (dated by TCRdb to between 2020 and 2021). A note on the overall study: Samples from collaborators originated in the United States, Italy and Spain and spanned both the acute and convalescent phases of COVID-19. The prospective study material was composed of cDNA or gDNA derived from T cells, B-cell-depleted T cells, or PBMCs. The dataset comprised deeply sampled blood TCRbeta repertoires from subjects exposed to, actively infected with, or recovered from COVID-19. The repertoires were made available in a free public database intended to serve as a resource for research on the immune response to SARS-CoV-2. Samples were obtained from the ongoing ImmuneRACE study (first 160 participants) and from about 1,300 subjects provided by 6 global collaborators. A de-identified subject ID, COVID-19 status, age in years and sex were almost always included in the sample metadata. Where available, HLA class I and class II types were obtained from metadata supplied by the sample provider rather than from assay-based typing.

In this sample, this clone turned up once. The antigen this receptor binds is unknown. No much larger clone is present one base from it, and per-base qualities are unavailable. TCRbeta CDR3 regions were amplified from genomic DNA using the immunoSEQ Assay, a bias-controlled multiplex PCR. From the authors' description of their analysis: Nucleated cell counts per sample were estimated from amplification of reference gene primers within the assay. To quantify the absolute abundance of each unique TCRbeta CDR3 rearrangement, sequence reads were collapsed and filtered. For each sample, productive Simpson clonality was calculated as the square root of Simpson's diversity index across productive rearrangements. TCRdb limited this immuneACCESS table to in-frame rearrangements with V and J called. A share of clones is missing; checked studies link under half to unresolved V genes, and the rest is unexplained. The DNA gave D and trimming, while V, J and clone size come from that table. In all, the sample holds approximately 82,000 clones, and approximately 78% of those were seen once. The ten largest clones add up to approximately 33% of the sample.

Study-wide conclusions, independent of this receptor: How much clinical and demographic metadata was included differed by source and by participant, and the metadata was provided uncurated.

The collaborating institutions used their own protocols to collect whole blood in K2EDTA tubes. For TCRbeta analysis, collaborators shipped samples in one of three forms: frozen whole blood, isolated PBMCs, or DNA extracted from either of those sample types. CDR1 SGDLS and CDR2 YYNGEE are derived from the germline V gene. The germline ends are 11 bases apart after V is trimmed by 2 bases and J by 2 bases. The CDR3 numbers 14 residues from cysteine through phenylalanine. Kept here is only the CDR3 DNA, which spans 42 bases and is read in frame from base 1. The specimen sequenced was peripheral blood. The chain is encoded by TRBV9 joined to TRBJ2-7, with a weak D call of TRBD1 (5 bases match). The clonotype originates from a woman aged 70 to 79 with acute or convalescent COVID-19. The DNA sequence is TGTGCCAGCAGCGTCCAGACACAGGCCTACGAGCAGTACTTC. Translation gives CASSVQTQAYEQYF.